This TCR beta chain was captured by sequencing in a study of blood T cell repertoires in COVID-19. Whole-study context: In each case, the material was cDNA or gDNA derived from T cells, B-cell-depleted T cells, or PBMCs.

Original analysis: Amplifying reference gene primers gave estimates of nucleated cell counts. The data were produced by immunoSEQ multiplex PCR, yet TCRdb's version contains in-frame clones alone and is incomplete. Clone size and the V and J calls come from that table; the DNA yielded D and trimming. The repertoire holds around 120,000 clones, with 90% as singletons. The germline gives CDR1 SGHNT, CDR2 YENEEA. The CDR3 covers 14 residues. V shed 5 bases, J shed 2 bases, and the junction held 2 bases outside the gene matches. The sequencing sample was made of peripheral blood. This chain links TRBV11-3 with TRBJ1-3; TRBD1 aligns across 8 bases. The receptor's source is a woman aged 55-70 years with COVID-19, enrolled during active disease. The CDR3 region is CASSLTGAGNTIYF. CDR3 in DNA: TGTGCCAGCAGCCTGACAGGGGCTGGAAACACCATATATTTT.